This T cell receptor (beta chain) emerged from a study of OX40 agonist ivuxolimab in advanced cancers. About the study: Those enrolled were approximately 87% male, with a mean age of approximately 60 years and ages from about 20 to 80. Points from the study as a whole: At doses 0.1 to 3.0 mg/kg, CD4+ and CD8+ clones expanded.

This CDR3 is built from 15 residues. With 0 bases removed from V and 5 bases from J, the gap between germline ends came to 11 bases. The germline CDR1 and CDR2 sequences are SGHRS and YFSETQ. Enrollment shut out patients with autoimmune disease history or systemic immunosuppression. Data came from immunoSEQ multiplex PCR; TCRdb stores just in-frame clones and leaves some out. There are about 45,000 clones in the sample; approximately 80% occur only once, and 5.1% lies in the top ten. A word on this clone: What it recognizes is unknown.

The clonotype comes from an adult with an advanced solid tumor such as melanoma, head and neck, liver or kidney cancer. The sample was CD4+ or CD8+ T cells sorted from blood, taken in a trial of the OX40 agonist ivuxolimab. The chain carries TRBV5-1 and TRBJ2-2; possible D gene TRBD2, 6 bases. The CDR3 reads CASSLGRGFTGELFF. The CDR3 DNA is TGCGCCAGCAGCTTGGGCCGGGGGTTTACCGGGGAGCTGTTTTTT.